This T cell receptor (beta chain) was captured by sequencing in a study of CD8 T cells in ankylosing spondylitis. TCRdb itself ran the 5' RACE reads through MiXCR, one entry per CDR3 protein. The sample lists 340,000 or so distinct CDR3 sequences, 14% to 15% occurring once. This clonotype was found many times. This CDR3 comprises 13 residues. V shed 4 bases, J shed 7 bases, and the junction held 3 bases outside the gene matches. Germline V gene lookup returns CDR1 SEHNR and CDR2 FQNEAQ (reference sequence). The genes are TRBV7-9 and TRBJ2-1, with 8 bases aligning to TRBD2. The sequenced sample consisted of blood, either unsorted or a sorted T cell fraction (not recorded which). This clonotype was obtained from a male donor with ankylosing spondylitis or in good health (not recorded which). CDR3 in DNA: TGTGCCAGCAGCTCCACGGGAGGGAATGAGCAGTTCTTC. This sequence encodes CASSSTGGNEQFF.